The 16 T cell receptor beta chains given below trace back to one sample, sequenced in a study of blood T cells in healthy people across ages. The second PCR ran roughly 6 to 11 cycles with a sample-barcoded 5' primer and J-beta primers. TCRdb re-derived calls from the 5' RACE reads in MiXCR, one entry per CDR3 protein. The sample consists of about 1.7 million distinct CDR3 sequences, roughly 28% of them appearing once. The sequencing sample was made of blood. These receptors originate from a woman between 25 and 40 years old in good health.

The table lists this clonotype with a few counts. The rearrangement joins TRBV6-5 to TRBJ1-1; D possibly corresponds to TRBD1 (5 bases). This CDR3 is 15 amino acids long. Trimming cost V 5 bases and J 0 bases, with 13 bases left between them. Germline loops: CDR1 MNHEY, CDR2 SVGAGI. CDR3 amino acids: CASSTRGGVNTEAFF. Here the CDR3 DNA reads TGTGCCAGCAGTACACGGGGGGGAGTGAACACTGAAGCTTTCTTT.

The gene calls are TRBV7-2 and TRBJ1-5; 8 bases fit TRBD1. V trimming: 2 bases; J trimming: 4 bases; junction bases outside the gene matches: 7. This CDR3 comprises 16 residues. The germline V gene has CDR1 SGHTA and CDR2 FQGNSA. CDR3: CASSLLDRAPNQPQHF. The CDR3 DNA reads TGTGCCAGCAGCTTACTGGACAGGGCCCCGAATCAGCCCCAGCATTTT.

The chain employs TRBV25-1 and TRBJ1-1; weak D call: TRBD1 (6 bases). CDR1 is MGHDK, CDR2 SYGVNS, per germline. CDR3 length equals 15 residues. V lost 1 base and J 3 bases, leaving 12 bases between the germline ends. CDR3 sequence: CASSELGSGDTEAFF. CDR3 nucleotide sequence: TGTGCCAGCAGTGAATTAGGGTCAGGGGACACTGAAGCTTTCTTT.

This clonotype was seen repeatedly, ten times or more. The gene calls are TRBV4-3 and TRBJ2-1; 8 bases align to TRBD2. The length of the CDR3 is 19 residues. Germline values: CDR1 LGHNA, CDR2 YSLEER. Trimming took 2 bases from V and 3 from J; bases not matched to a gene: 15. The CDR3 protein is CASSQLPSGHPGGYNEQFF. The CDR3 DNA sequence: TGCGCCAGCAGCCAATTGCCTAGCGGGCATCCCGGAGGCTACAATGAGCAGTTCTTC.

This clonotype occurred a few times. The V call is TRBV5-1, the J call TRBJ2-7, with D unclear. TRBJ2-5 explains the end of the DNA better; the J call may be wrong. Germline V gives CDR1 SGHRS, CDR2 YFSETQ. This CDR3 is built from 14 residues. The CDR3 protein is CASSLGGPRQTQYF. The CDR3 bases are TGCGCCAGCAGCTTGGGAGGACCCAGACAGACCCAGTACTTC.

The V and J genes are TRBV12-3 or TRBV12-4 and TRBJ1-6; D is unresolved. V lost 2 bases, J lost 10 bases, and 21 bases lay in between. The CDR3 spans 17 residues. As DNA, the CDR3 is TGTGCCAGCAGTTTATTTTATAGCCAGTACCGGGAGTCACCCCTCCACTTT. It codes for CASSLFYSQYRESPLHF.

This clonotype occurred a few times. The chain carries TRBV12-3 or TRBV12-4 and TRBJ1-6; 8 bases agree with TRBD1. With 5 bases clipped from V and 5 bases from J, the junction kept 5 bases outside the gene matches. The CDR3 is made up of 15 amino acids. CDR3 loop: CASSRRGQDNSPLHF. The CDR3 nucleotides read TGTGCCAGCAGTCGTCGGGGACAGGATAATTCACCCCTCCACTTT.

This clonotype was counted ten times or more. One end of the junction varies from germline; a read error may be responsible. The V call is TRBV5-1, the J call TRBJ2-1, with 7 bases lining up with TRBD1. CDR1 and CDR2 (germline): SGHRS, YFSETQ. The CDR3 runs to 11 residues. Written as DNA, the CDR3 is TGTGCCAGCAGCAGGGGGAGTGAGCAGTTCTTC. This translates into CASSRGSEQFF.

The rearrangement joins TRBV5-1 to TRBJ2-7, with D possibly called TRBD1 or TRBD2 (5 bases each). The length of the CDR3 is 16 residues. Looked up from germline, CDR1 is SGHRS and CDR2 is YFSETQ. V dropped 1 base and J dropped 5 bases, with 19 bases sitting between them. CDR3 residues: CASSLRSALRGDEQYF. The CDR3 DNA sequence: TGCGCCAGCAGCTTGCGGTCGGCTCTAAGAGGGGACGAGCAGTACTTC.

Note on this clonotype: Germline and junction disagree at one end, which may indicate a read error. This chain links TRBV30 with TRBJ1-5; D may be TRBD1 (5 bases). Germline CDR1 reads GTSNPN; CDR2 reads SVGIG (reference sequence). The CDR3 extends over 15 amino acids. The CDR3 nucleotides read TGTGCCTGGACGGGCCAGGGACTCGAAGGTCAGTCCCAGCATTTT. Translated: CAWTGQGLEGQSQHF.

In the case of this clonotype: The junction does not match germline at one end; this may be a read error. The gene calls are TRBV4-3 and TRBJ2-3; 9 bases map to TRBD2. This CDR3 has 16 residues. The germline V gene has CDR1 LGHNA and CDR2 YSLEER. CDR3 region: CASSQEEREATNTQYF. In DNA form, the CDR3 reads TGCGCCAGCAGCCAAGAGGAGCGGGAGGCCACAAATACGCAGTATTTT.

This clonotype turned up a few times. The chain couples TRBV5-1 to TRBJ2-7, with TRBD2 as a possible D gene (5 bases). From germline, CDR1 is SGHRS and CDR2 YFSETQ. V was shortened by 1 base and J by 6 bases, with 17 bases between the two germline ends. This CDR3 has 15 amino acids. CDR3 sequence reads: CASSLKVDSQGEQYF. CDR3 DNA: TGCGCCAGCAGCTTGAAGGTGGACTCTCAAGGCGAGCAGTACTTC.

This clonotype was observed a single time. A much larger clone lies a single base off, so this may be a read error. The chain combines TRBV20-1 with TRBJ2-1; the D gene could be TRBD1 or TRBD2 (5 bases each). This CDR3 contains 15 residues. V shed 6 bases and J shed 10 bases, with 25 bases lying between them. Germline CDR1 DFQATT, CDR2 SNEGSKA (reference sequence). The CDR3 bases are TGCAGTGCACACGCCTCCGGGACCGGAACGGGGGAGCAGTTCTTC. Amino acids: CSAHASGTGTGEQFF.

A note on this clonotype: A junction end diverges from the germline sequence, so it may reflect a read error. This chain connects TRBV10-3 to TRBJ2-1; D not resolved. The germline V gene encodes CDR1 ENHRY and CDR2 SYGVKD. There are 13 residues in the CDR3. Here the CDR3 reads CAIRELERHEQFF. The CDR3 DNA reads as TGTGCCATCAGGGAGTTGGAACGGCATGAGCAGTTCTTC.

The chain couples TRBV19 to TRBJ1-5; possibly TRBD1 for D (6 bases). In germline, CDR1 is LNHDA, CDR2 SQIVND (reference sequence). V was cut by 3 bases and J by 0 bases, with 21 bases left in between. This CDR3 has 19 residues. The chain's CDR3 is CASSIASRGTIPSNQPQHF. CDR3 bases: TGTGCCAGTAGTATCGCCTCCAGGGGAACGATCCCTAGCAATCAGCCCCAGCATTTT.

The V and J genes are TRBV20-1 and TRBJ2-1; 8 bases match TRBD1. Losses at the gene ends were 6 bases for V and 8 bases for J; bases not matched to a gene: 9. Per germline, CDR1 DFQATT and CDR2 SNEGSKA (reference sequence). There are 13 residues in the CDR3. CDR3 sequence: CSARGQLGDEQFF. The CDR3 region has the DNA TGCAGTGCCAGGGGGCAGCTGGGCGATGAGCAGTTCTTC.